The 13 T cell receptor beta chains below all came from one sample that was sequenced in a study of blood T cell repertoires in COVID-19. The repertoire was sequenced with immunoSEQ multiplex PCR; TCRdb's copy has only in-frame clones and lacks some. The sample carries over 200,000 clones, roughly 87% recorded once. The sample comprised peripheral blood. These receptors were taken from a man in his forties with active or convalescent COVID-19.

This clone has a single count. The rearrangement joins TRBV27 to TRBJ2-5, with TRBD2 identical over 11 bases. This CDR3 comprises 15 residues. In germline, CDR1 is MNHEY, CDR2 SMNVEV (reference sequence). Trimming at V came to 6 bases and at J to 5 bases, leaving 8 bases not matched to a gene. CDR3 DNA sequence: TGTGCCAGCAGGGTAGCGGGGGGGCCGGAGGAGACCCAGTACTTC. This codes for CASRVAGGPEETQYF.

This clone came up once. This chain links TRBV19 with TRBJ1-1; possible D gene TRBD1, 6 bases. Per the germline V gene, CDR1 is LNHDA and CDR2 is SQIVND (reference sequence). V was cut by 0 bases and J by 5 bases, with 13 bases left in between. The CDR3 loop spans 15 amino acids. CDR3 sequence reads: CASSIDRGRETEAFF. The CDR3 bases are TGTGCCAGTAGTATAGACAGGGGAAGAGAGACTGAAGCTTTCTTT.

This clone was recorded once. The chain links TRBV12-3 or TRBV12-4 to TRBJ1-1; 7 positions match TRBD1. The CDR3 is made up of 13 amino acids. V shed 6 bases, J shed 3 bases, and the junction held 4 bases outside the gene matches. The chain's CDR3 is CASRTGFHTEAFF. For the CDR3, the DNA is TGTGCCAGCAGGACAGGGTTTCACACTGAAGCTTTCTTT.

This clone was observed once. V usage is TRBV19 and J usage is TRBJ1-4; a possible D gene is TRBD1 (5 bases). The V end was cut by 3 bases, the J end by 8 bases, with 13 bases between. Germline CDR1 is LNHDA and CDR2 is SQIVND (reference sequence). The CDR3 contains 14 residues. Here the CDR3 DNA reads TGTGCCAGTAGTATTCGGCAGGGTGGAGAAAAACTGTTTTTT. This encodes CASSIRQGGEKLFF.

CDR3 residues: CSVGQGGRNQPQHF. CDR3 sequence (DNA): TGCAGCGTAGGACAGGGTGGGCGCAATCAGCCCCAGCATTTT. The chain has TRBV29-1 and TRBJ1-5, with TRBD1 identical over 8 bases. With V trimmed by 6 bases and J by 2 bases, 6 bases remained unmatched. The germline V gene encodes CDR1 SQVTM and CDR2 ANQGSEA. The CDR3 contains 14 residues.

The CDR3 is CSVGQPYGYTF. CDR3 coding DNA: TGCAGCGTTGGACAGCCCTATGGCTACACCTTC. The gene calls are TRBV29-1 and TRBJ1-2; TRBD1 is a possible D gene (5 bases). In germline, CDR1 is SQVTM, CDR2 ANQGSEA. V lost 4 bases and J 4 bases, leaving 7 bases between the germline ends. CDR3 size: 11 residues.

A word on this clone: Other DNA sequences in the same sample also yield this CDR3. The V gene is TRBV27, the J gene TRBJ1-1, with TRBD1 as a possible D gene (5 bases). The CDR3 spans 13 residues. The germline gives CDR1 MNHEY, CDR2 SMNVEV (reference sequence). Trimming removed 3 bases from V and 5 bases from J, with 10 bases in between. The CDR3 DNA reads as TGTGCCAGCAGTTTGGGGGGTGGTACTGAAGCTTTCTTT. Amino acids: CASSLGGGTEAFF.

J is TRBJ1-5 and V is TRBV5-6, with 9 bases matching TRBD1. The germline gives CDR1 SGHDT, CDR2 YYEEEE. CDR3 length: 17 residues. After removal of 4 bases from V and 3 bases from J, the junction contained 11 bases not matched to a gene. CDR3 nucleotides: TGTGCCAGCAGCCTCGGCCGGGACAGGGTTAACAATCAGCCCCAGCATTTT. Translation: CASSLGRDRVNNQPQHF.

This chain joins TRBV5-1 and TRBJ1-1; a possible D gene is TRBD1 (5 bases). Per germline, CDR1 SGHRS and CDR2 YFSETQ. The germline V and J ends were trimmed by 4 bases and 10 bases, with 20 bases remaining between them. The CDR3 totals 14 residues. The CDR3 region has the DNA TGCGCCAGCAGCCCCCTTGGGCAGGGCATTGGAGCTTTCTTT. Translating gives CASSPLGQGIGAFF.

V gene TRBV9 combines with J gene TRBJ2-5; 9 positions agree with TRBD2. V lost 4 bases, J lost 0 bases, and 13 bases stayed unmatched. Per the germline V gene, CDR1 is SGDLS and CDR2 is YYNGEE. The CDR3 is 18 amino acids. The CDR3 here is CASSLTASGGPYQETQYF. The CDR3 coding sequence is TGTGCCAGCAGCCTAACGGCCAGCGGGGGGCCGTACCAAGAGACCCAGTACTTC.

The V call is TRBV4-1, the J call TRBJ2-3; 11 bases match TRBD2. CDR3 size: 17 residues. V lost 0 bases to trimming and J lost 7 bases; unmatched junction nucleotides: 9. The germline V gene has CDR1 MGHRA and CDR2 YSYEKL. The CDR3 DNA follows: TGCGCCAGCAGCCAAGAGGGACTAGCGGCATACCCGAATACGCAGTATTTT. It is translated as CASSQEGLAAYPNTQYF.

CDR3 in DNA: TGTGCCTGGACCCAGGGACAGCGTAATTCACCCCTCCACTTT. Amino acid sequence: CAWTQGQRNSPLHF. The chain has TRBV30 and TRBJ1-6; 7 nucleotides agree with TRBD1. The CDR3 spans 14 residues. Germline CDR1 reads GTSNPN; CDR2 reads SVGIG (reference sequence). Losses at the gene ends were 4 bases for V and 6 bases for J; bases not matched to a gene: 6.

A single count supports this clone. The chain's CDR3 is CASSRAGARPQHF. CDR3 DNA sequence: TGTGCCAGCAGCCGCGCGGGGGCACGGCCCCAGCATTTT. The chain recombines TRBV6-5 with TRBJ1-5, with TRBD1 as a possible D gene (6 bases). Germline V lookup: CDR1 MNHEY, CDR2 SVGAGI. This CDR3 region has 13 residues. Trimming took 6 bases from V and 9 from J, leaving 15 bases between them.